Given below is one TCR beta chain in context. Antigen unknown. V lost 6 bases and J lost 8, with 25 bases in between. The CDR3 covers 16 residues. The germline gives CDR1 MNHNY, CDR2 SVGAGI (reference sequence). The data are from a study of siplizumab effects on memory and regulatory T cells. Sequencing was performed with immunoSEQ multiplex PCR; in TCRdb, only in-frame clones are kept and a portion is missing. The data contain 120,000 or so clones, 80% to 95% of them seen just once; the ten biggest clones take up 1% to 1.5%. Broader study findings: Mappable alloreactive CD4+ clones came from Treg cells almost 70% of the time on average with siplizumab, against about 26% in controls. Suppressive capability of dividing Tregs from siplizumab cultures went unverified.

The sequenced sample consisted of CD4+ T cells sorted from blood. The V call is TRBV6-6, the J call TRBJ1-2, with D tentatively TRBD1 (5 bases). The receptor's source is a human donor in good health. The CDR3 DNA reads TGTGCCAGCAGCCCCGGGGACGGATTCCCCTTAGGCGGCTACACCTTC. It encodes CASSPGDGFPLGGYTF.